Reported below is one T cell receptor beta chain. The length of the CDR3 is 14 residues. V was pared by 6 bases and J by 9 bases, with 9 bases of the junction left unmatched. CDR1 MNHEY and CDR2 SMNVEV come from the germline V gene (reference sequence). TCRdb fed the 5' RACE reads into MiXCR, producing one record per CDR3 protein. Here the sample spans some 60,000 distinct CDR3 sequences, approximately 29% being singletons. The sequence derives from a female donor with breast cancer. V is TRBV27 and J is TRBJ2-1, with 9 bases fitting TRBD2. Sequencing used tumor-infiltrating naive CD4+ T cells sorted from the breast tumor. Regarding subset: naive CD4+ T cells, CD4+CD45RA+CD25-. The CDR3 DNA reads as TGTGCCAGCAGCGCCCTGGGGACTAGCCTTGAGCAGTTCTTC. Residues: CASSALGTSLEQFF.